A selection of T cell receptor beta chains follows, all from one sample in a study of T cells in localized non-small cell lung cancer. TCRdb keeps only in-frame clones here, not all; method: immunoSEQ multiplex PCR. The sample contains tens of thousands of clones, approximately 84% of which appear only once. Sequences were derived from peripheral blood, sampled before any cancer treatment. The receptors shown here come from a female donor older than 55 with stage I lung adenocarcinoma. Both conserved end residues are part of each CDR3. Fields, in order: CDR3 DNA, CDR3 protein, J gene, D gene, clone size, V gene. A D gene is named only where the DNA matches it firmly. Only part of the rows carry a size: once, few, many, or a class if the clone is expanded.

cdr3_nt: TGCGCCAGCAGCCTATCGGCCCGGACAGGGGGCTCCTACGAGCAGTACTTC
cdr3_aa: CASSLSARTGGSYEQYF
j_call: TRBJ2-7
d_call: TRBD1
clone_size: few
v_call: TRBV4-1

cdr3_nt: TGTGCCAGTTCCCGGACACGTTATTCCTACGAGCAGTACTTC
cdr3_aa: CASSRTRYSYEQYF
j_call: TRBJ2-7
d_call: .
clone_size: .
v_call: TRBV27

cdr3_nt: TGCGCCAGCAGCCAAGCCCTAGATCGCTACAATGAGCAGTTCTTC
cdr3_aa: CASSQALDRYNEQFF
j_call: TRBJ2-1
d_call: .
clone_size: .
v_call: TRBV4-3

cdr3_nt: TGCAGCGTCCAAACGCCGGGACAGAGTTACAATGAGCAGTTCTTC
cdr3_aa: CSVQTPGQSYNEQFF
j_call: TRBJ2-1
d_call: TRBD1
clone_size: .
v_call: TRBV29-1

cdr3_nt: TGTGCCAGCAGTTTACGGGCATCCGGAGGGCCCGGGGAGCTGTTTTTT
cdr3_aa: CASSLRASGGPGELFF
j_call: TRBJ2-2
d_call: .
clone_size: .
v_call: TRBV27

cdr3_nt: TGTGCCAGCGGGGAGGGGGGCCCCTACAATGAGCAGTTCTTC
cdr3_aa: CASGEGGPYNEQFF
j_call: TRBJ2-1
d_call: .
clone_size: .
v_call: TRBV2

cdr3_nt: TGTGCCAGCAGATCTAATACAGCCCAGGGGGGCTACACCTTC
cdr3_aa: CASRSNTAQGGYTF
j_call: TRBJ1-2
d_call: .
clone_size: once
v_call: TRBV9

cdr3_nt: TGTGCCAGCAGTTTTCAGAATCAGCCCCAGCATTTT
cdr3_aa: CASSFQNQPQHF
j_call: TRBJ1-5
d_call: .
clone_size: .
v_call: TRBV27

cdr3_nt: TGTGCCAGTAGCTCTAGTTACGGCACAGATACGCAGTATTTT
cdr3_aa: CASSSSYGTDTQYF
j_call: TRBJ2-3
d_call: .
clone_size: .
v_call: TRBV19

cdr3_nt: TGTGCCAGTTCGCCGGGACTAGCGGGGAGAGAAGAGACCCAGTACTTC
cdr3_aa: CASSPGLAGREETQYF
j_call: TRBJ2-5
d_call: TRBD2
clone_size: .
v_call: TRBV19

cdr3_nt: TGTGCCAGCAGTTCCTCGTATGGCTGGGCAGATACGCAGTATTTT
cdr3_aa: CASSSSYGWADTQYF
j_call: TRBJ2-3
d_call: .
clone_size: .
v_call: TRBV2